This T cell receptor (beta chain) was recorded in a study of PD-L1 blockade in urothelial cancer. Study in general: Patients began atezolizumab, 1,200 mg intravenously every 3 weeks, in about 2014.

Findings and limits, study-wide: Stronger expansion of tumor-associated clones in blood at 3 weeks distinguished durable-benefit patients. Better progression-free and overall survival followed lower pretreatment blood clonality.

A remark on this clone: The antigen remains undetermined.

CDR3 length: 16 residues. V shed 7 bases and J 2 bases; nucleotides not matched to a gene: 6. CDR1 is SGHRS, CDR2 YFSETQ, per germline. Clones were read by immunoSEQ multiplex PCR, and TCRdb kept only the in-frame ones, dropping some. The sample yields just over 20,000 clones, 85% to 90% seen once. The TCR comes from a man aged 45-65 years with urothelial cancer. The chain couples TRBV5-1 to TRBJ2-1; 13 bases agree with TRBD2. The source material was PBMCs, sampled around atezolizumab (anti-PD-L1) treatment. The CDR3 DNA reads as TGCGCCAGCGGTTCCGGGACTAGCGGGGCCTACAATGAGCAGTTCTTC. Translated: CASGSGTSGAYNEQFF. Variable domain in full (rest from reference TRBV5-1 and TRBJ2-1): KAGVTQTPRYLIKTRGQQVTLSCSPISGHRSVSWYQQTPGQGLQFLFEYFSETQRNKGNFPGRFSGRQFSNSRSEMNVSTLELGDSALYLCASGSGTSGAYNEQFFGPGTRLTVL.